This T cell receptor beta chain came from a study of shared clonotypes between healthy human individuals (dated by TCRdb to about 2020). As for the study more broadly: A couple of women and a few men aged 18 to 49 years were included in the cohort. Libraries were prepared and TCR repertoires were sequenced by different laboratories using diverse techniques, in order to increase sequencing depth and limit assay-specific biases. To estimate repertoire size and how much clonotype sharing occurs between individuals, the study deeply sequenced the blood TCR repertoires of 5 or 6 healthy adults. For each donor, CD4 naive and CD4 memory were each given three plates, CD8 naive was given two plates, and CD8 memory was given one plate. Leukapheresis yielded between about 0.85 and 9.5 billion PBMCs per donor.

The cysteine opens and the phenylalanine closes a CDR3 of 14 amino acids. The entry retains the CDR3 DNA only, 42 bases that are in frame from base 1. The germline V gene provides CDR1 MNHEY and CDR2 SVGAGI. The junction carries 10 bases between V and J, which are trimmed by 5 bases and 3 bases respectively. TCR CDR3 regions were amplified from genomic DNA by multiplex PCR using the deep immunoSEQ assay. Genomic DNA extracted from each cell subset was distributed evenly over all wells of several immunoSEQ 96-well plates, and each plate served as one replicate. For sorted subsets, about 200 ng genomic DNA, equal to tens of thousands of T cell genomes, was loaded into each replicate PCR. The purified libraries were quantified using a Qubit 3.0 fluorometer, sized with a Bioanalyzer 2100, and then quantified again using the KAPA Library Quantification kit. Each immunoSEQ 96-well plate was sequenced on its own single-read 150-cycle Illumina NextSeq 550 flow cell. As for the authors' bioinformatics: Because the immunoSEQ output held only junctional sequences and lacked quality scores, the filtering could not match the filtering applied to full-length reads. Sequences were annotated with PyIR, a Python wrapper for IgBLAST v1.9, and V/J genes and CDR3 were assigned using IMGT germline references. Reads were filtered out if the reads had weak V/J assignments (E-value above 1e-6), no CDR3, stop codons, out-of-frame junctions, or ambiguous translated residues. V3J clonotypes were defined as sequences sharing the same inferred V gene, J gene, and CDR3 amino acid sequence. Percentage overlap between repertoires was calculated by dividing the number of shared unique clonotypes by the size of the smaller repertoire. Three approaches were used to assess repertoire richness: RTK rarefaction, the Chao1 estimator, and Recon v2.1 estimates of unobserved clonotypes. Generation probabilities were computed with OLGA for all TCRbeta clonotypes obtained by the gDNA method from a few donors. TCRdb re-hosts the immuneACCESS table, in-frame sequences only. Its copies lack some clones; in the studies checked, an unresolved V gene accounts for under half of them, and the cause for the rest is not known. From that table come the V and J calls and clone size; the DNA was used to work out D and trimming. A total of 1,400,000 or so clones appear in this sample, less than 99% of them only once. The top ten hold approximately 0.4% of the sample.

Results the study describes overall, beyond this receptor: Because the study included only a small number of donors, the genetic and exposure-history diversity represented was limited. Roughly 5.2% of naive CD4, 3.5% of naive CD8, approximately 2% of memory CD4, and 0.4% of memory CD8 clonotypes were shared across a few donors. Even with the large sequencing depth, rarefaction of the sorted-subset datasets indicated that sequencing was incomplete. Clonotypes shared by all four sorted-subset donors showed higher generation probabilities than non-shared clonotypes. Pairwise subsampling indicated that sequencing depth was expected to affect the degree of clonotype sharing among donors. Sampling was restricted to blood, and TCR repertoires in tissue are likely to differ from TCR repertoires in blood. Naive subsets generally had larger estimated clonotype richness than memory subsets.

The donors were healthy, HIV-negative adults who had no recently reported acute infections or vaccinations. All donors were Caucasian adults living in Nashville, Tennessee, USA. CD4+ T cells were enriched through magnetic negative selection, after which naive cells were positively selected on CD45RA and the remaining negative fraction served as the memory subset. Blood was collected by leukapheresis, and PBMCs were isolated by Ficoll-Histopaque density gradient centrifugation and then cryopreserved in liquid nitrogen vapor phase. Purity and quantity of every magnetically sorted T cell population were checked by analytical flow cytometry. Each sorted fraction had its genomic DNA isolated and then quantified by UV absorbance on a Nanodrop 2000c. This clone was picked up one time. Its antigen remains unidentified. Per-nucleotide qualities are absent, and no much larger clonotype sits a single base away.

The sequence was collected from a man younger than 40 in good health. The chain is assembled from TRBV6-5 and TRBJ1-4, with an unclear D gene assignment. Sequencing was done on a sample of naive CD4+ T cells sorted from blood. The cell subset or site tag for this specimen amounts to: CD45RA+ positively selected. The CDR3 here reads CASSPLSSNEKLFF. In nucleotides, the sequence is TGTGCCAGCAGTCCCCTGTCCTCTAATGAAAAACTGTTTTTT.